Below, 27 T cell receptor gamma chains from the same sample are listed, as sequenced in a study of gamma-delta chains in newborns, infants, children. TCRdb reanalysed the reads via CATT. The sample holds under 650 gamma-chain clones, over 35% seen once. Sequenced sample: blood. The receptors shown here come from a child who was a newborn, infant or young child, either healthy, febrile or measles-vaccinated (not recorded which).

Relative to its sample, this clone is large (0.1 to 1%). The genes are TRGV9 and TRGJP. The J gene, left out of TCRdb, was set here by checking the DNA against germline. The germline V gene encodes CDR1 GITISATS and CDR2 ISYDGTV (reference sequence). The CDR3 contains 17 residues. J was trimmed by 7 bases and V by 0 bases; bases with no gene match: 6. CDR3 loop: CALWEVFWELGKKIKVF. CDR3 nucleotide sequence: TGTGCCTTGTGGGAGGTGTTTTGGGAGTTGGGCAAAAAAATCAAGGTATTT.

This clone is large. The CDR3 is CALWEVKELGKKIKVF. CDR3 sequence (DNA): TGTGCCTTGTGGGAGGTTAAAGAGTTGGGCAAAAAAATCAAGGTATTT. This chain joins TRGV9 and TRGJP. Here the J gene was assigned by germline matching of the DNA, as TCRdb has none. The CDR3 consists of 16 residues. The junction had 2 bases not matched to a gene; V was cut back by 1 base and J by 5 bases. Germline CDR1 GITISATS, CDR2 ISYDGTV (reference sequence).

The gene calls are TRGV8 and TRGJ1 or TRGJ2. Because TCRdb records no J gene, it was assigned here through a match of the DNA to germline. The ends lost 3 bases at V and 2 bases at J; junction bases unmatched: 4. CDR1 is VENAVY and CDR2 is YDSYNSRV in the germline V gene. The CDR3 totals 13 residues. The DNA of the CDR3 is TGTGCCACCTGGGATCGGCATTATTATAAGAAACTCTTT. Amino acid sequence: CATWDRHYYKKLF.

This chain links TRGV9 with TRGJP. TCRdb supplies no J gene; here it was assigned by aligning the nucleotide sequence to germline. V lost 2 bases to trimming and J lost 6 bases; unmatched junction nucleotides: 7. Looked up from germline, CDR1 is GITISATS and CDR2 is ISYDGTV (reference sequence). The length of the CDR3 is 17 residues. In DNA form, the CDR3 reads TGTGCCTTGTGGGAGGGAAGTCGAGAGTTGGGCAAAAAAATCAAGGTATTT. It translates to CALWEGSRELGKKIKVF.

This clone has a handful of counts. TCRdb's protein for this DNA is that of a much larger clone and differs from the translation at residue 8, likely a read error; the protein shown is the DNA translation. J is TRGJP and V is TRGV9. Since TCRdb gives no J gene, matching the DNA to germline was used here to assign it. Per germline, CDR1 GITISATS and CDR2 ISYDGTV (reference sequence). This CDR3 spans 16 amino acids. The CDR3 region has the DNA TGTGCCTTGTGGGAGGACCAAGGGTTGGGCAAAAAAATCAAGGTATTT. Translating gives CALWEDQGLGKKIKVF.

This clone counts as large. The J gene is TRGJP, the V gene TRGV9. With 2 bases clipped from V and 8 bases from J, the junction kept 6 bases outside the gene matches. There are 16 residues in the CDR3. Germline-derived CDR1 and CDR2 are GITISATS and ISYDGTV (reference sequence). The CDR3 loop is CALWEGEKLGKKIKVF. The DNA for the CDR3 is TGTGCCTTGTGGGAGGGGGAGAAGTTGGGCAAAAAAATCAAGGTATTT.

Points on this clone: This likely traces to a read error, being one base from a far larger clone. The chain links TRGV9 to TRGJP. Matching the DNA to germline supplied the J gene, which TCRdb does not give. The CDR3 length is 15 residues. Germline V gives CDR1 GITISATS, CDR2 ISYDGTV (reference sequence). V lost 0 bases, J lost 12 bases, and 5 bases stayed unmatched. DNA of the CDR3: TGTGCCTTGTGGGAGGTGCAGTGGGGCAAAAAAATCAAGGTATTT. It is translated as CALWEVQWGKKIKVF.

Note on this clone: A single base separates this from a much larger clone, so it may be a read error. In nucleotides, the CDR3 is TGTGCCTTGTGTGAGACTTATAAGAAACTCTTT. Amino acids: CALCETYKKLF. The J gene was reported as TRGJ1 or TRGJ2; the V gene went uncalled. The CDR3 has 11 residues.

Comments on this clone: This could be a read error, since a much larger clone is one nucleotide away. The V gene is TRGV8, the J gene TRGJ1 or TRGJ2. TCRdb offers no J gene call, so here the DNA was matched to germline to obtain one. The CDR3 consists of 11 residues. CDR1 and CDR2 (germline): VENAVY, YDSYNSRV. The CDR3 bases are TGTGCTACCTGGGATGGGAGGTGGAAACTCTTT. It is translated as CATWDGRWKLF.

This clone is categorized as large (0.1 to 1%). The V call is TRGV9, the J call TRGJP. The CDR3 is 15 residues long. V lost 4 bases to trimming and J lost 7 bases; unmatched junction nucleotides: 4. CDR1 is GITISATS and CDR2 is ISYDGTV in the germline V gene (reference sequence). CDR3 sequence reads: CALWDRELGKKIKVF. CDR3 sequence (DNA): TGTGCCTTGTGGGATAGGGAGTTGGGCAAAAAAATCAAGGTATTT.

This clone was counted a single time. A read error may be the cause here, since a much bigger clone is one base away. The sample contains more than one DNA sequence encoding this CDR3. V and J are TRGV9 and TRGJP. The J gene, not given by TCRdb, was assigned here from a germline match of the nucleotide sequence. This CDR3 has 17 residues. CDR1 is GITISATS, CDR2 ISYDGTV, per germline (reference sequence). CDR3 residues: CALWEVRQELGKKIKVF. Here the CDR3 DNA reads TGTGCCTTGTGGGAGGTGCGGCAGGAGTTGGGCAAAAAAATCAAGGTATTT.

As concerns this clone: Given a much more abundant clone one base away, this may be a read error. The DNA of the CDR3 is TGTGCCTTGTGGGAGGTGGAACAAGAGTGGGGCAAAAAAATCAAGGTATTT. It encodes CALWEVEQEWGKKIKVF. The chain is built from TRGV9 and TRGJP. TCRdb does not report a J gene; here it was assigned by matching the DNA to germline references. CDR1 is GITISATS and CDR2 is ISYDGTV in the germline V gene (reference sequence). CDR3 length: 17 residues.

The sample holds a few counts of this clone. This sequence may be a read error, since a much larger clone differs from it by one base. This rearrangement joins TRGV9 to TRGJP. Looked up from germline, CDR1 is GITISATS and CDR2 is ISYDGTV (reference sequence). This CDR3 region has 17 residues. The CDR3 DNA follows: TGTGCCTTGTGGGGGGTGTGGGTGGAGTTGGGCAAAAAAATCAAGGTATTT. Translating gives CALWGVWVELGKKIKVF.

As for this clone: A single base separates this from a much larger clone, so it may be a read error. This chain uses TRGV8 with TRGJ1 or TRGJ2. The J gene is not listed in TCRdb, so it was assigned here from a DNA match to germline. The CDR3 is 12 residues long. Per the germline V gene, CDR1 is VENAVY and CDR2 is YDSYNSRV. The CDR3 nucleotides are TGTGCCACCGGGGATATAAGATATAAGAAACTCTTT. Translating it yields CATGDIRYKKLF.

As for this clone: A read error may be the cause here, since a much bigger clone is one base away. V usage is TRGV9 and J usage is TRGJP. The J gene was missing in TCRdb and was found by matching the end of the DNA to germline. The CDR3 totals 17 residues. From germline, CDR1 is GITISATS and CDR2 ISYDGTV (reference sequence). CDR3 in DNA: TGTGCCTTGTGGGAGATAATGGCAGAGGTGGGCAAAAAAATCAAGGTATTT. Residues: CALWEIMAEVGKKIKVF.

This chain connects TRGV9 to TRGJP. The tail of the sequence fits TRGJP1 better, so the J call may be wrong. The germline V gene encodes CDR1 GITISATS and CDR2 ISYDGTV (reference sequence). This CDR3 is built from 15 residues. The CDR3 is CALWEIGLGKKIKIF. In DNA form, the CDR3 reads TGTGCCTTGTGGGAGATTGGGTTGGGCAAAAAAATCAAGATATTT.

No J gene call was made, and the V gene is TRGV9. Germline assignment: CDR1 GITISATS and CDR2 ISYDGTV (reference sequence). The CDR3 loop spans 14 amino acids. CDR3 in DNA: TGTACCTTGTGGGAGGTGTGGGGTAATAAAAACAAACTATTT. Translated: CTLWEVWGNKNKLF.

The V call is TRGV9, the J call TRGJP. No J segment appears in TCRdb, so it was assigned here by matching the sequence to germline. Trimming at V came to 0 bases and at J to 9 bases, leaving 11 bases not matched to a gene. The CDR3 loop spans 18 amino acids. Per germline, CDR1 GITISATS and CDR2 ISYDGTV (reference sequence). DNA of the CDR3: TGTGCCTTGTGGGAGGTGCAACCCCGCGTGTTGGGCAAAAAAATCAAGGTATTT. Translated: CALWEVQPRVLGKKIKVF.

On this clone: This may stem from a read error, because a much larger clone lies one nucleotide away. There is no J gene call, but TRGV9 is given as the V gene. Germline values: CDR1 GITISATS, CDR2 ISYDGTV (reference sequence). The CDR3 consists of 11 residues. CDR3: CALWEGWFEIF. The CDR3, as DNA: TGTGCCTTGTGGGAGGGTTGGTTCGAGATATTT.

In its sample, this clone was seen once. This chain connects TRGV9 to TRGJP. The J gene was not available in TCRdb and was assigned here by matching the DNA to germline segments. The CDR3 loop spans 18 amino acids. The J segment lost 16 bases and the V segment lost 3 bases, leaving 21 bases of the junction unmatched. The V gene's germline CDR1 is GITISATS and CDR2 ISYDGTV (reference sequence). In nucleotides, the CDR3 is TGTGCCTTGTGGGAGCTACAGCAAGAGTTGGGCAAAAAAAAAATCAAGGTATTT. It yields the protein CALWELQQELGKKKIKVF.

The chain has TRGV9 and TRGJP. The J gene is absent in TCRdb and was assigned here via DNA matching to germline. V shed 5 bases and J 7 bases; nucleotides not matched to a gene: 5. The CDR3 covers 15 residues. Germline V gene sequence: CDR1 GITISATS, CDR2 ISYDGTV (reference sequence). The CDR3 DNA reads TGTGCCTTGTGGGGAGGGGAGTTGGGCAAAAAAATCAAGGTATTT. Translation gives CALWGGELGKKIKVF.

Judged by abundance, this clone is large. The sample has other DNA sequences that encode this CDR3 too. The chain combines TRGV9 with TRGJP. The J gene, left out of TCRdb, was set here by checking the DNA against germline. V gave up 0 bases and J gave up 2 bases; unmatched junction bases: 1. CDR1 is GITISATS and CDR2 is ISYDGTV in the germline V gene (reference sequence). CDR3 length: 17 residues. The CDR3 region has the DNA TGTGCCTTGTGGGAGGTGCGGCAAGAGTTGGGCAAAAAAATCAAGGTATTT. Protein sequence: CALWEVRQELGKKIKVF.

Worth noting for this clone: A much larger clonotype is one base distant, so this may be a read error. The V call is TRGV9, the J call TRGJP. TCRdb is silent on the J gene; assignment here came from matching the DNA to germline. The CDR3 totals 13 residues. From germline, CDR1 is GITISATS and CDR2 ISYDGTV (reference sequence). The CDR3 reads CALSELGKKIKVF. Written as DNA, the CDR3 is TGTGCCTTGTCGGAGTTGGGCAAAAAAATCAAGGTATTT.

This clone is categorized as large. J is TRGJP and V is TRGV9. Germline matching of the DNA provided the J gene here, since TCRdb leaves it blank. Losses at the gene ends were 2 bases for V and 9 bases for J; bases not matched to a gene: 7. CDR1 is GITISATS, CDR2 ISYDGTV, per germline (reference sequence). The CDR3 loop spans 16 amino acids. CDR3 bases: TGTGCCTTGTGGGAGGAGGGGGGGTTGGGCAAAAAAATCAAGGTATTT. Protein: CALWEEGGLGKKIKVF.

This clone is classed as large (0.1 to 1%). Distinct nucleotide sequences in the sample also encode this CDR3. The chain employs TRGV9 and TRGJP. The CDR3 is made up of 17 amino acids. The ends lost 1 base at V and 3 bases at J; junction bases unmatched: 3. In germline, CDR1 is GITISATS, CDR2 ISYDGTV (reference sequence). The CDR3 DNA reads as TGTGCCTTGTGGGAGGTCCCGCAAGAGTTGGGCAAAAAAATCAAGGTATTT. It codes for CALWEVPQELGKKIKVF.

In its sample, this clone ranks as hyperexpanded (1% or more). Other DNA sequences in this specimen translate into the identical CDR3. This chain joins TRGV9 and TRGJP. From germline, CDR1 is GITISATS and CDR2 ISYDGTV (reference sequence). V was clipped by 2 bases and J by 5 bases; unmatched bases: 0. CDR3 length: 15 amino acids. CDR3 loop: CALWEEELGKKIKVF. The CDR3 DNA reads TGTGCCTTGTGGGAGGAAGAGTTGGGCAAAAAAATCAAGGTATTT.

A note on this clone: A far larger clone lies a single base away; this is likely a read error. The chain joins TRGV9 to TRGJP. The J gene, not given by TCRdb, was assigned here from a germline match of the nucleotide sequence. Germline CDR1 reads GITISATS; CDR2 reads ISYDGTV (reference sequence). This CDR3 comprises 15 residues. The CDR3 is CALWGVQLGKKIKVF. In nucleotides, the CDR3 is TGTGCCTTGTGGGGGGTGCAGTTGGGCAAAAAAATCAAGGTATTT.